This passage covers 26 T cell receptor beta chains from one sample sequenced in a study of blood T cell repertoires in COVID-19. Assay: immunoSEQ multiplex PCR; the TCRdb copy retains only in-frame clones and omits some. Of fewer than 300,000 clones listed, around 82% are singletons. Source material: peripheral blood. The receptors shown here come from a man older than 75 with acute or convalescent COVID-19.

This chain connects TRBV6-5 to TRBJ1-5; perhaps TRBD1 as D (6 bases). The CDR3 runs to 12 residues. CDR1 is MNHEY and CDR2 is SVGAGI in the germline V gene. The V end lost 6 bases, the J end lost 6 bases, and 9 bases lay between the germline ends. CDR3 loop: CASRGAGQPQHF. The CDR3 coding sequence is TGTGCCAGCAGGGGGGCCGGTCAGCCCCAGCATTTT.

This clone was counted a few times. CDR3 in amino acids: CASRLGGNEGYTF. For the CDR3, the DNA is TGTGCCAGCAGACTAGGAGGGAATGAAGGCTACACCTTC. The gene calls are TRBV27 and TRBJ1-2, with D unresolved. Germline V CDR1 and CDR2: MNHEY, SMNVEV (reference sequence). This CDR3 comprises 13 residues. Trimming stripped 6 bases from V and 8 bases from J, with 16 bases between.

The chain employs TRBV9 and TRBJ1-2; no definite D call. Deletions cut 0 bases from V and 4 bases from J, with 10 bases between. Germline CDR1 is SGDLS and CDR2 is YYNGEE. This CDR3 has 14 residues. CDR3 DNA sequence: TGTGCCAGCAGCGTAGTGCCCAGAACCTATGGCTACACCTTC. It is translated as CASSVVPRTYGYTF.

The rearrangement uses TRBV2 and TRBJ2-4, with 7 bases lining up with TRBD2. The CDR3 runs 16 residues. J gave up 2 bases and V 6 bases, and 10 bases lay outside the gene matches. Per germline, CDR1 SNHLY and CDR2 FYNNEI. The CDR3 bases are TGTGCCAGCAGGGGGGGGGACTATTCTCCCAAAAACATTCAGTACTTC. It specifies CASRGGDYSPKNIQYF.

Concerning this clone: Other DNA sequences in this specimen translate into the identical CDR3. V usage is TRBV7-2 and J usage is TRBJ2-1, with D possibly matching TRBD1 (6 bases). V gave up 1 base and J gave up 7 bases, with 8 bases separating them. CDR3 size: 13 residues. Per germline, CDR1 SGHTA and CDR2 FQGNSA. The CDR3 sequence is CASSLVGGNEQFF. CDR3 nucleotides: TGTGCCAGCAGCTTAGTAGGGGGTAATGAGCAGTTCTTC.

V is TRBV29-1 and J is TRBJ2-7; 7 positions match TRBD2. Germline assignment: CDR1 SQVTM and CDR2 ANQGSEA. The CDR3 is 13 amino acids. With 4 bases clipped from V and 1 base from J, the junction kept 4 bases outside the gene matches. The CDR3 here is CSVVGGGSYEQYF. In nucleotides, the CDR3 is TGCAGCGTTGTGGGCGGGGGATCCTACGAGCAGTACTTC.

The chain has TRBV9 and TRBJ2-2; D gene uncertain. V was shortened by 0 bases and J by 7 bases, with 16 bases between the two germline ends. Germline V gene lookup returns CDR1 SGDLS and CDR2 YYNGEE. The CDR3 consists of 16 residues. The CDR3 DNA reads TGTGCCAGCAGCGTAGGTGGCCGATCCCCAGGCGGGGAGCTGTTTTTT. Its translation: CASSVGGRSPGGELFF.

This clone was counted once. The chain has TRBV6-5 and TRBJ2-7, with D hard to call. The CDR3 totals 12 residues. Germline values: CDR1 MNHEY, CDR2 SVGAGI. V was shortened by 7 bases and J by 0 bases, with 7 bases between the two germline ends. CDR3 sequence (DNA): TGTGCCAGCACCGAGAACTCCTACGAGCAGTACTTC. Translated: CASTENSYEQYF.

V is TRBV25-1 and J is TRBJ2-7; 7 nucleotides line up with TRBD1. CDR1 is MGHDK and CDR2 is SYGVNS in the germline V gene. The CDR3 contains 13 residues. After removal of 8 bases from V and 3 bases from J, the junction contained 7 bases not matched to a gene. CDR3: CASEDRVFYEQYF. The DNA for the CDR3 is TGTGCCAGCGAAGACAGGGTATTCTACGAGCAGTACTTC.

CDR3 protein: CASSFGGGGSSYEQYF. The CDR3 DNA reads as TGTGCCAGCAGCTTTGGCGGCGGGGGCAGCTCCTACGAGCAGTACTTC. The rearrangement uses TRBV7-3 and TRBJ2-7; TRBD2 is a possible D gene (7 bases). With 3 bases removed from V and 0 bases from J, the gap between germline ends came to 15 bases. Looked up from germline, CDR1 is SGHTA and CDR2 is FQGTGA. The CDR3 consists of 16 residues.

A few counts support this clone. The CDR3 is CASSDTGASNEKLFF. The CDR3 DNA reads as TGTGCCAGCAGCGATACAGGGGCCTCTAATGAAAAACTGTTTTTT. This chain uses TRBV11-2 with TRBJ1-4; TRBD1 agrees at 7 bases. The length of the CDR3 is 15 residues. Trimming at V came to 5 bases and at J to 3 bases, leaving 6 bases not matched to a gene. Germline-derived CDR1 and CDR2 are SGHAT and FQNNGV.

V usage is TRBV11-2 and J usage is TRBJ2-1, with 10 bases matching TRBD2. CDR1 and CDR2 from the germline V gene are SGHAT and FQNNGV. The CDR3 sequence is 15 residues long. The ends lost 4 bases at V and 4 bases at J; junction bases unmatched: 4. The CDR3 DNA sequence: TGTGCCAGCAGCTATACTAGCGGGACTTACAATGAGCAGTTCTTC. This sequence encodes CASSYTSGTYNEQFF.

Comments on this clone: A junction end diverges from the germline sequence, so it may reflect a read error. The chain carries TRBV28 and TRBJ2-6; D might be TRBD2 (6 bases). CDR3 length: 12 residues. Germline values: CDR1 MDHEN, CDR2 SYDVKM. Here the CDR3 reads CASSLSVGSHFF. In DNA form, the CDR3 reads TGTGCCAGCAGTTTATCTGTCGGGAGTCATTTTTTC. Full variable domain (missing parts from reference TRBV28 and TRBJ2-6): DVKVTQSSRYLVKRTGEKVFLECVQDMDHENMFWYRQDPGLGLRLIYFSYDVKMKEKGDIPEGYSVSREKKERFSLILESASTNQTSMYLCASSLSVGSHFFGAGSRLTVL.

The V call is TRBV5-1, the J call TRBJ1-1, with TRBD1 matching 8 bases. Per germline, CDR1 SGHRS and CDR2 YFSETQ. Germline trimming cut 1 base from V and 0 bases from J; bases unmatched to any gene: 11. This CDR3 contains 18 residues. The CDR3 DNA reads as TGCGCCAGCAGCTTGTCCCCACAGGGGGGTTTCTTGAACACTGAAGCTTTCTTT. This sequence encodes CASSLSPQGGFLNTEAFF. Using reference TRBV5-1 and TRBJ1-1 for the parts outside the CDR3, the full variable domain is KAGVTQTPRYLIKTRGQQVTLSCSPISGHRSVSWYQQTPGQGLQFLFEYFSETQRNKGNFPGRFSGRQFSNSRSEMNVSTLELGDSALYLCASSLSPQGGFLNTEAFFGQGTRLTVV.

The chain links TRBV24-1 to TRBJ2-1; 7 bases fit TRBD2. The junction had 26 bases not matched to a gene; V was cut back by 9 bases and J by 7 bases. Germline CDR1 reads KGHDR; CDR2 reads SFDVKD. CDR3 length: 19 amino acids. The CDR3 is CATELRAGVPPSGVNEQFF. The CDR3 DNA follows: TGTGCCACCGAATTGCGGGCGGGAGTACCGCCATCGGGGGTGAATGAGCAGTTCTTC.

The V gene is TRBV28, the J gene TRBJ1-2; TRBD1 might be the D (5 bases). Per the germline V gene, CDR1 is MDHEN and CDR2 is SYDVKM. V lost 3 bases and J lost 5, with 13 bases in between. CDR3 size: 14 residues. The CDR3, as DNA: TGTGCCAGCAGTTTGGACCTAGGGGCATATGGCTACACCTTC. Its protein is CASSLDLGAYGYTF.

This chain joins TRBV4-1 and TRBJ2-2; 7 bases match TRBD1. With V trimmed by 0 bases and J by 4 bases, 2 bases remained unmatched. Per germline, CDR1 MGHRA and CDR2 YSYEKL. The CDR3 is 15 amino acids. This chain's CDR3 is CASSQEGTVTGELFF. The CDR3 DNA is TGCGCCAGCAGCCAAGAAGGGACAGTCACCGGGGAGCTGTTTTTT.

V gene TRBV27 combines with J gene TRBJ2-7; a weak D match, TRBD2 (5 bases). The CDR3 has 14 residues. V gave up 8 bases and J gave up 0 bases, with 14 bases separating them. Germline V gene lookup returns CDR1 MNHEY and CDR2 SMNVEV (reference sequence). Written as DNA, the CDR3 is TGTGCCAGCGGGATCCGGGATAACTCCTACGAGCAGTACTTC. Translated, it gives CASGIRDNSYEQYF.

The rearrangement uses TRBV7-9 and TRBJ1-2; TRBD1 might be the D (5 bases). This CDR3 is 15 amino acids long. Germline assignment: CDR1 SEHNR and CDR2 FQNEAQ (reference sequence). V dropped 4 bases and J dropped 4 bases, with 16 bases sitting between them. The CDR3 spells CASSSTGAGIYGYTF. CDR3 nucleotide sequence: TGTGCCAGCAGCTCCACTGGGGCAGGCATCTATGGCTACACCTTC.

V gene TRBV28 combines with J gene TRBJ2-7; D perhaps matches TRBD2 (5 bases). Trimming left V 3 bases short and J 6 bases short, with 15 bases between. CDR1 is MDHEN, CDR2 SYDVKM, per germline. The CDR3 is 14 residues long. The CDR3 DNA sequence: TGTGCCAGCAGTTTTAGCGTCGGAAGGCTCGAGCAGTACTTC. Protein: CASSFSVGRLEQYF.

The chain carries TRBV7-8 and TRBJ1-6; possible D gene TRBD1, 6 bases. The germline gives CDR1 SGHVS, CDR2 FQNEAQ. This CDR3 region has 16 residues. Deletions cut 4 bases from V and 4 bases from J, with 14 bases between. The DNA of the CDR3 is TGTGCCAGCAGCTCGATAAACAGGGAGTATAATTCACCCCTCCACTTT. Its protein product is CASSSINREYNSPLHF.

CDR3 residues: CASSLDGQGYEKLFF. The CDR3 DNA reads as TGCGCCAGCAGCTTGGACGGACAGGGTTATGAAAAACTGTTTTTT. V gene TRBV5-1 combines with J gene TRBJ1-4; 8 nucleotides match TRBD1. Trimming at V came to 0 bases and at J to 6 bases, leaving 4 bases not matched to a gene. Germline CDR1 is SGHRS and CDR2 is YFSETQ. CDR3 length equals 15 residues.

The rearrangement links TRBV27 to TRBJ1-1; 10 bases fit TRBD1. The V and J ends lost 5 bases and 1 base, in that order; junction bases with no gene match: 4. The CDR3 sequence is 15 residues long. CDR1 is MNHEY, CDR2 SMNVEV, per germline (reference sequence). This CDR3 is CASSPGTGANTEAFF. CDR3 DNA sequence: TGTGCCAGCAGTCCCGGGACAGGGGCGAACACTGAAGCTTTCTTT.

The chain combines TRBV28 with TRBJ1-1; 8 bases line up with TRBD1. The CDR3 is 14 amino acids. Germline CDR1 MDHEN, CDR2 SYDVKM. The V and J ends lost 8 bases and 0 bases, in that order; junction bases with no gene match: 5. The chain's CDR3 is CASYRGGMNTEAFF. Here the CDR3 DNA reads TGTGCCAGCTACAGGGGGGGGATGAACACTGAAGCTTTCTTT.

CDR3 amino acids: CASSADRMNTEAFF. The CDR3, as DNA: TGTGCCAGCAGCGCCGACAGGATGAACACTGAAGCTTTCTTT. The gene calls are TRBV9 and TRBJ1-1; possibly TRBD1 for D (6 bases). Trimming removed 3 bases from V and 0 bases from J, with 9 bases in between. CDR1 and CDR2 from the germline V gene are SGDLS and YYNGEE. This CDR3 is built from 14 residues. The whole variable domain, remainder taken from reference TRBV9 and TRBJ1-1, is DSGVTQTPKHLITATGQRVTLRCSPRSGDLSVYWYQQSLDQGLQFLIQYYNGEERAKGNILERFSAQQFPDLHSELNLSSLELGDSALYFCASSADRMNTEAFFGQGTRLTVV.

This clone turned up a few times. V usage is TRBV5-1 and J usage is TRBJ2-2, with D possibly TRBD2 on 5 matching bases. The CDR3 consists of 14 residues. Trimming took off 0 bases at V and 6 bases at J, with 9 bases between the two ends. Germline assignment: CDR1 SGHRS and CDR2 YFSETQ. This CDR3 reads CASSLVGDAGELFF. CDR3 DNA: TGCGCCAGCAGCTTGGTGGGAGATGCCGGGGAGCTGTTTTTT. Looking up the rest from reference TRBV5-1 and TRBJ2-2 gives the full variable domain: KAGVTQTPRYLIKTRGQQVTLSCSPISGHRSVSWYQQTPGQGLQFLFEYFSETQRNKGNFPGRFSGRQFSNSRSEMNVSTLELGDSALYLCASSLVGDAGELFFGEGSRLTVL.